This T cell receptor beta chain stems from a study of cytomegalovirus exposure and HLA in healthy donors. At the level of the study: Among the approximately 400 donors who were genotyped, around 77% fell in the genetic ancestry cluster that is associated with self-reported Caucasian donors. Study-wide points: There were 150 to 200 TCR beta chains listed as cytomegalovirus-associated.

Notes on this clone: Its target is unknown.

In germline, CDR1 is MNHEY, CDR2 SMNVEV (reference sequence). The V gene lost 0 bases and the J gene lost 5 bases, with 14 bases spanning the gap. This CDR3 comprises 15 residues. The PCR used 60 Vbeta and 13 Jbeta primers. The table came from immunoSEQ multiplex PCR; TCRdb's copy has only in-frame clones and leaves some out. The repertoire holds fewer than 130,000 clones, 75% to 80% seen once, with 1% to 1.5% in the top ten. V gene TRBV27 combines with J gene TRBJ2-7; perhaps TRBD1 as D (5 bases). The receptor's source is a woman aged 25 to 39 in good health and CMV-seronegative. What was sequenced was PBMCs. The CDR3 nucleotides read TGTGCCAGCAGTTTATCGACGACCGCCAGGGACGAGCAGTACTTC. Amino acids: CASSLSTTARDEQYF.